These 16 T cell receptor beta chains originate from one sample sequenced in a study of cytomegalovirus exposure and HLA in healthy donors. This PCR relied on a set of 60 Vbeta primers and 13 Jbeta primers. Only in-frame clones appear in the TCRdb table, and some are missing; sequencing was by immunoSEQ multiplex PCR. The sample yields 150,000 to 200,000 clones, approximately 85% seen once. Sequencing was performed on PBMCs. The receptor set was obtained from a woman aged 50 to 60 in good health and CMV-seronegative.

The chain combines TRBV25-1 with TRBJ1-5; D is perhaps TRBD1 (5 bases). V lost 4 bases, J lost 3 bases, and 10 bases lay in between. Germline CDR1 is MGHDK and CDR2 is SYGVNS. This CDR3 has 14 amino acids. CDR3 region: CASSGDSINQPQHF. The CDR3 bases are TGTGCCAGCAGTGGAGACAGCATCAATCAGCCCCAGCATTTT.

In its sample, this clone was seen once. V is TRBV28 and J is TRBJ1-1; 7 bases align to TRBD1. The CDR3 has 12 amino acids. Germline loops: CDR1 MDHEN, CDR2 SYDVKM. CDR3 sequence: CVTGEEDTEAFF. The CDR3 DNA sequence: TGTGTTACAGGGGAAGAGGACACTGAAGCTTTCTTT. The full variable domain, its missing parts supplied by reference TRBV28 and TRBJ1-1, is DVKVTQSSRYLVKRTGEKVFLECVQDMDHENMFWYRQDPGLGLRLIYFSYDVKMKEKGDIPEGYSVSREKKERFSLILESASTNQTSMYLCVTGEEDTEAFFGQGTRLTVV.

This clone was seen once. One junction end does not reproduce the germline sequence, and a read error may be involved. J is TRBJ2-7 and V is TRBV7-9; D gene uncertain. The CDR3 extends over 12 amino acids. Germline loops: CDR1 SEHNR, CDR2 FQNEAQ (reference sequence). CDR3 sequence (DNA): TGTTCCAGCAGCTCGGTTTCCTACGAGCAGTACTTC. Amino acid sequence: CSSSSVSYEQYF.

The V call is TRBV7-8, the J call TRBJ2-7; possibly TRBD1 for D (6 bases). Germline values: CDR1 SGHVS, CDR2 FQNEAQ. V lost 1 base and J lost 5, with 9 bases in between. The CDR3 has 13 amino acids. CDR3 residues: CASSLEQGDEQYF. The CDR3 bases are TGTGCCAGCAGCTTAGAACAGGGAGACGAGCAGTACTTC.

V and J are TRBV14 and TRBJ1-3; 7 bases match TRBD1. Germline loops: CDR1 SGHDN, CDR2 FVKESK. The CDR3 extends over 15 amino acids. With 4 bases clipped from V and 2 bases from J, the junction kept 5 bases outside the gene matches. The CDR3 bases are TGTGCCAGCAGCCGAACCGGGACAGCTGGAAACACCATATATTTT. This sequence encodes CASSRTGTAGNTIYF.

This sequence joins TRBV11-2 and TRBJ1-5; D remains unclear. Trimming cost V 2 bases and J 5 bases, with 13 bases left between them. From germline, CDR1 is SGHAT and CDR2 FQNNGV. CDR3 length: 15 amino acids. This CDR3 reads CASSLTRGGDQPQHF. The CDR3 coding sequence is TGTGCCAGCAGCTTAACACGGGGTGGGGATCAGCCCCAGCATTTT.

The CDR3 DNA reads TGTGCCAGCTCACAGACAGGGGATAGTCAGCCCCAGCATTTT. Residues: CASSQTGDSQPQHF. V gene TRBV18 combines with J gene TRBJ1-5; 8 bases map to TRBD1. V shed 4 bases, J shed 6 bases, and the junction held 5 bases outside the gene matches. This CDR3 has 14 residues. CDR1 KGHSH and CDR2 LQKENI come from the germline V gene.

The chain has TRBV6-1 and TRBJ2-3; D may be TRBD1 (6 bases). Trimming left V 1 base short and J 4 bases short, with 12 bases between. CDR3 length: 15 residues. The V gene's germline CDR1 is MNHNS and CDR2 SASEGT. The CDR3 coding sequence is TGTGCCAGCAGTGAAGTAGGCAGGGGTTCAGATACGCAGTATTTT. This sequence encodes CASSEVGRGSDTQYF.

In nucleotides, the CDR3 is TGTGCCAGCAGCCCCCAGGGGAACACTGAAGCTTTCTTT. Translation: CASSPQGNTEAFF. V gene TRBV7-3 combines with J gene TRBJ1-1, with D tentatively TRBD1 (5 bases). CDR1 is SGHTA and CDR2 is FQGTGA in the germline V gene. The CDR3 has 13 amino acids. V was shortened by 5 bases and J by 1 base, with 8 bases between the two germline ends.

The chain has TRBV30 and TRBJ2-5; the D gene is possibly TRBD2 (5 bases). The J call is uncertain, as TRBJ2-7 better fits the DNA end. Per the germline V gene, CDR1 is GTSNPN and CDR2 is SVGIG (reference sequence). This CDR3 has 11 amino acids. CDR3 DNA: TGTGCCTGGTACCCCGAGGGCGAGCAGTACTTC. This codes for CAWYPEGEQYF.

The CDR3 reads CAWTVGGAGQETQYF. CDR3 bases: TGTGCCTGGACAGTAGGGGGAGCGGGACAAGAGACCCAGTACTTC. J is TRBJ2-5 and V is TRBV30; a weak D match, TRBD2 (7 bases). Germline CDR1 reads GTSNPN; CDR2 reads SVGIG (reference sequence). The CDR3 has 15 amino acids. V was shortened by 4 bases and J by 2 bases, with 17 bases between the two germline ends.

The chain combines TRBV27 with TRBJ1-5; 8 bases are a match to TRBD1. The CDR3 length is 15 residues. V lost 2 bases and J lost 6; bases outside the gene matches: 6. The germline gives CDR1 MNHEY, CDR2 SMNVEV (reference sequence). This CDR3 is CASSLQGAPPQPQHF. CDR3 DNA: TGTGCCAGCAGTTTACAGGGGGCCCCCCCTCAGCCCCAGCATTTT.

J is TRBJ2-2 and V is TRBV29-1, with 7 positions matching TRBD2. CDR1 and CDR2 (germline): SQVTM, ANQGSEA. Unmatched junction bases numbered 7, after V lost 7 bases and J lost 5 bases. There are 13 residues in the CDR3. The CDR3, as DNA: TGCAGCGGGCAGCGGGGACCAACCGGGGAGCTGTTTTTT. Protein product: CSGQRGPTGELFF.

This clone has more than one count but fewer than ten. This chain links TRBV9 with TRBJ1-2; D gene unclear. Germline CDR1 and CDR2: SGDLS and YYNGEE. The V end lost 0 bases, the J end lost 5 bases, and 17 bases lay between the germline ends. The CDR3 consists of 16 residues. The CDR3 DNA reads TGTGCCAGCAGCGTAGGGCCCCAACAGACCGTTTATGGCTACACCTTC. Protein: CASSVGPQQTVYGYTF.

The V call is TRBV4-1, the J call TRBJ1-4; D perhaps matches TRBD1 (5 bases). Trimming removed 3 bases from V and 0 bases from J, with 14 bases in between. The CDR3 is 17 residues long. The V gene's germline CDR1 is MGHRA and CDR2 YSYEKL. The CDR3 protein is CASSQAAGLATNEKLFF. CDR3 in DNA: TGCGCCAGCAGCCAGGCGGCAGGGCTTGCAACTAATGAAAAACTGTTTTTT.

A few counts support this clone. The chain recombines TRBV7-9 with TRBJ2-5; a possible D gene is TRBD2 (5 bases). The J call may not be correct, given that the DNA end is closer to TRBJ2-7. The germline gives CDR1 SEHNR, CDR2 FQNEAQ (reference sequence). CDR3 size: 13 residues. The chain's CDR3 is CASSPRTFYEQYF. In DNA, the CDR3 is TGTGCCAGCAGCCCTCGGACTTTCTACGAGCAGTACTTC.